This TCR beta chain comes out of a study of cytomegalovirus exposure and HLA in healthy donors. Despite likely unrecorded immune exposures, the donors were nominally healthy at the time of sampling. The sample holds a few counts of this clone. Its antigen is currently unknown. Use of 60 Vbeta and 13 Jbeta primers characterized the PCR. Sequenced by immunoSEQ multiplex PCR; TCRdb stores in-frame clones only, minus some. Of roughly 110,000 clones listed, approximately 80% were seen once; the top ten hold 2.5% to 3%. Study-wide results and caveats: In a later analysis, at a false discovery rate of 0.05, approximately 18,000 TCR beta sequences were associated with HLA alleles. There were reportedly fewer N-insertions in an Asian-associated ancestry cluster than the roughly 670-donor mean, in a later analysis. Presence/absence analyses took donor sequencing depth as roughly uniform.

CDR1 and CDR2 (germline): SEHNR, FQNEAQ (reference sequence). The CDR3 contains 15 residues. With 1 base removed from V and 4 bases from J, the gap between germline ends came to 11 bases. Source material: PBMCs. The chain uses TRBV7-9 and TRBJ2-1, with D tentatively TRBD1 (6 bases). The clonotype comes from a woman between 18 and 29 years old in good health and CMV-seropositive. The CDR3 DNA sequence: TGTGCCAGCAGCTTAGACCCCCAGGGGTACAATGAGCAGTTCTTC. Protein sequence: CASSLDPQGYNEQFF.